This paragraph reports one T cell receptor (beta chain). Its cognate antigen has yet to be identified. The record has no base qualities; no much larger clone is one base away. In the germline V gene, CDR1 corresponds to MNHNS and CDR2 to SASEGT. Spanning cysteine to phenylalanine, the CDR3 consists of 16 amino acids. Just the 48-base CDR3 DNA is kept, in frame starting at base 1. V trim: 3 bases; J trim: 3 bases; unmatched bases: 5. This entry belongs to a study of T cell responses to AZD1222 COVID-19 vaccine (dated by TCRdb to the early 2020s). General notes on the study: TCR sequencing covered over 230 trial participants: 200 to 220 given two doses of AZD1222 and some 25 given two doses of MenACWY control vaccine. Trial participants were enrolled into age subgroups of 18-55, 56-69 and 70-plus years, which contained about 150, 27 and 61 TCR-sequenced participants, respectively.

According to the study, the label for this sample's time point signals: about 28 days (+/-7) after the second vaccine dose. What this sample's treatment or condition label stands for: meningococcal conjugate vaccine given as trial control. Vaccinee samples were obtained from the UK trials COV001 and COV002, which included a single-blind randomized controlled phase 2/3 trial of AZD1222 (ChAdOx1 nCoV-19) in healthy adults. Trial participant PBMC samples were collected at day 0 and day 28 after the second dose for TCRbeta chain sequencing. The CDR3 regions of human TCRbeta chains were analyzed by immunosequencing. As for the original processing: Repertoire TCRs were matched against a reference library of SARS-CoV-2-specific TCRs generated with the MIRA antigen-specificity platform. Breadth was defined as the fraction of unique TCRs that were SARS-CoV-2-associated. Depth was defined as the fraction of total T cells that were SARS-CoV-2-associated. Each spike-specific TCR was assigned to its reactive spike region and to a CD4 or CD8 class using the MIRA data. Log10-transformed breadth and depth values were compared by one-way ANOVA with Sidak's multiple comparisons tests. Imported from immuneACCESS, the table was reduced by TCRdb to in-frame sequences with V and J called. These copies leave out some clones; in studies compared against another copy, an unresolved V gene accounts for under half, and the cause of the remainder is not known. That table furnishes V, J and clone size, whereas the DNA furnished D and trimming. In all, the sample holds 200,000 to 250,000 clones, and approximately 94% of those were seen once. Together, the top ten hold 1.7% of the sample.

General study outcomes and caveats: Epitopes outside the regions mutated in the B.1.351 and B.1.1.7 variants were reportedly recognized by nearly half of the unique spike-specific TCRs. In the small 56-69-year group, the increase in depth fell short of significance, most likely because of low power. Participants were mostly white British, with more females than males. The authors suggested clonal diversity may have been underestimated. CD4 TCRs associated with the vaccine covered the entire spike protein, and the dominant responses were in regions 160-218 and 743-854. After two AZD1222 doses, both the breadth and the depth of spike-specific TCRs were significantly higher than at day 0 and than in MenACWY recipients. Conclusions about previously exposed vaccinees are limited, since just six AZD1222 recipients were seropositive for SARS-CoV-2 at baseline. Because no day 14 peak-response samples were available, repertoires were characterized only after the peak T cell response.

Sequences were derived from peripheral blood, sampled 28 days after the second dose of the MenACWY control vaccine. This clonotype originated in an adult who received the MenACWY meningococcal vaccine as a control. The chain is made from TRBV6-1 and TRBJ2-7; 13 middle bases align to TRBD2. The CDR3: CASSDPGLAGVYEQYF. The nucleotides read TGTGCCAGCAGTGACCCCGGACTAGCGGGAGTCTACGAGCAGTACTTC.